A selection of T cell receptor beta chains follows, all from one sample in a study of blood T cell repertoires in COVID-19. Some clones are missing from TCRdb's copy, which holds only in-frame ones; the method was immunoSEQ multiplex PCR. Of roughly 86,000 clones in the sample, 91% were seen once. Input material: peripheral blood. These receptors all stem from a woman aged 45 to 65 in a cohort sampled during active COVID-19. Both conserved end residues are part of each CDR3. A D gene is named only where the DNA matches it firmly. Rows give clone size only sometimes, using once, few, many, or a class for an expanded clone.

D gene,J gene,clone size,V gene,CDR3 DNA,CDR3 protein
-,TRBJ2-7,-,TRBV27,TGTGCCAGCAGTTGGGCGGGATCGTTTGACGAGCAGTACTTC,CASSWAGSFDEQYF
-,TRBJ1-1,once,TRBV6-5,TGTGCCAGCAGTTACTACGGGGAAGTTGACACTGAAGCTTTCTTT,CASSYYGEVDTEAFF
TRBD1,TRBJ2-1,-,TRBV24-1,TGTGCCACCAGTGATGGGACAGGTGGGCGGAATGAGCAGTTCTTC,CATSDGTGGRNEQFF
-,TRBJ1-6,-,TRBV30,TGTGCCTGGAGTGTCCACAGGCCCAGTAATAATTCACCCCTCCACTTT,CAWSVHRPSNNSPLHF
-,TRBJ2-1,-,TRBV5-1,TGCGCCAGCAGCCCGGACTGGAACAATGAGCAGTTCTTC,CASSPDWNNEQFF
-,TRBJ2-4,-,TRBV6-5,TGTGCCAGCAGAGGGCAGGGACTAAACATTCAGTACTTC,CASRGQGLNIQYF
-,TRBJ1-2,-,TRBV29-1,TGCAGCGTCTCACAGGGAGACTATGGCTACACCTTC,CSVSQGDYGYTF
-,TRBJ1-1,-,TRBV5-5,TGTGCCAGCAGCTCTCTGGGGGCAGGGAGTGCTTTCTTT,CASSSLGAGSAFF
-,TRBJ1-3,-,TRBV11-2,TGTGCCAGCAGCTTAGAGGGCTTATTCTCTGGAAACACCATATATTTT,CASSLEGLFSGNTIYF
-,TRBJ1-1,-,TRBV14,TGTGCCAGCAGCCGAGTCGAGAACACTGAAGCTTTCTTT,CASSRVENTEAFF
-,TRBJ1-1,-,TRBV10-3,TGTGCCATCAGTGGGGACTTGAGGGCTAGTGAAGCTTTCTTT,CAISGDLRASEAFF
TRBD2,TRBJ2-1,-,TRBV5-1,TGCGCCAGCAGCCTCGGACGGACTAGCGGGTTCAGCTCCTACAATGAGCAGTTCTTC,CASSLGRTSGFSSYNEQFF
-,TRBJ2-1,-,TRBV5-1,TGCGCCAGCTCAAGGGGGAGCGCGAACAATGAGCAGTTCTTC,CASSRGSANNEQFF
-,TRBJ2-5,-,TRBV3-1/TRBV3-2,TGTGCCAGCAGCCTGAGAGAGACCCAGTACTTC,CASSLRETQYF
TRBD2,TRBJ2-2,-,TRBV18,TGTGCCAGCTCACCACCGGGGGGGGCGAACACCGGGGAGCTGTTTTTT,CASSPPGGANTGELFF
TRBD2,TRBJ2-7,-,TRBV11-2,TGTGCCAGCAGCTTAGTGACGGGGGGTACCTACGAGCAGTACTTC,CASSLVTGGTYEQYF
TRBD1,TRBJ2-7,-,TRBV5-4,TGTGCCAGCAGCTTAAGACAGGGGGCAGAGCAGTACTTC,CASSLRQGAEQYF
TRBD1,TRBJ2-5,once,TRBV9,TGTGCCAGCAGCGCTGGGACAGGGGGCCCAGAGACCCAGTACTTC,CASSAGTGGPETQYF
-,TRBJ2-1,-,TRBV5-1,TGCGCCAGCAGCCCCCGGGGAGGGGGTATTTCGTCCCCCACGAACAATGAGCAGTTCTTC,CASSPRGGGISSPTNNEQFF
-,TRBJ1-2,once,TRBV9,TGTGCCAGCAGCGTAGCTCTAGGAGACTATGGCTACACCTTC,CASSVALGDYGYTF
-,TRBJ2-7,-,TRBV11-3,TGTGCCAGCAGCTTAAAGGCGGTGTACAGGAACGAGCAGTACTTC,CASSLKAVYRNEQYF
TRBD1,TRBJ2-2,-,TRBV18,TGTGCCAGCTCACCAACAGGGGGGAACACCGGGGAGCTGTTTTTT,CASSPTGGNTGELFF
-,TRBJ1-1,-,TRBV6-5,TGTGCCACCCAGCCTCGGAGCATGAACACTGAAGCTTTCTTT,CATQPRSMNTEAFF
TRBD1,TRBJ1-1,-,TRBV5-1,TGCGCCAGCAGCTTGGGCAACCGGGACAGCACTGAAGCTTTCTTT,CASSLGNRDSTEAFF
-,TRBJ2-3,-,TRBV5-4,TGTGCCAGCAGCTTTGCCCCGGGACAACTCACAGATACGCAGTATTTT,CASSFAPGQLTDTQYF
TRBD1,TRBJ1-1,-,TRBV5-1,TGCGCCAGCAGCCCTGGGACAGTGAACACTGAAGCTTTCTTT,CASSPGTVNTEAFF
-,TRBJ2-5,-,TRBV6-2/TRBV6-3,TGTGCCAGCAGTTACTTGAGGGAGACCCAGTACTTC,CASSYLRETQYF
-,TRBJ1-3,-,TRBV3-1/TRBV3-2,TGTGCCAGCAGCCAAGATTTACTGAGGGTGGCTGGAAACACCATATATTTT,CASSQDLLRVAGNTIYF
TRBD2,TRBJ2-3,-,TRBV7-2,TGTGCCAGCAGCCCCCTAGCGGAATTCACAGATACGCAGTATTTT,CASSPLAEFTDTQYF
-,TRBJ1-2,-,TRBV2,TGTGCCAGTCGTGGCGGGGTCTACTATGGCTACACCTTC,CASRGGVYYGYTF
TRBD2,TRBJ2-7,-,TRBV9,TGTGCCAGCAGCGAGGGCGGGAGGTTTAGCGAGCAGTACTTC,CASSEGGRFSEQYF
TRBD1,TRBJ1-1,-,TRBV11-3,TGTGCCAGCAGCAAAGGGACAGGGGGAAAGACCACTGAAGCTTTCTTT,CASSKGTGGKTTEAFF
TRBD1,TRBJ1-1,-,TRBV5-1,TGCGCCAGCAGCTTGGATCGGTTGAACCCGGGACAGTATTATTCTGAAGCTTTCTTT,CASSLDRLNPGQYYSEAFF
-,TRBJ2-5,-,TRBV4-1,TGCGCCAGCAGCCTTGGGAGAGGGGGGGACTCTCAAGAGACCCAGTACTTC,CASSLGRGGDSQETQYF
-,TRBJ1-1,-,TRBV6-5,TGTGCCAGCAGTTACTCGAGAAGGAACACTGAAGCTTTCTTT,CASSYSRRNTEAFF
-,TRBJ2-4,-,TRBV29-1,TGCAGCCACGAGGGGGAGTTAGCCAAAAACATTCAGTACTTC,CSHEGELAKNIQYF
-,TRBJ1-2,-,TRBV29-1,TGCAGCTCCAGGCCCCTATTTGAGTATGGCTACACCTTC,CSSRPLFEYGYTF
-,TRBJ2-6,-,TRBV5-8,TGTGCCAGCAGCAACCCCGGGTGGCCTGGGGCCAACGTCCTGACTTTC,CASSNPGWPGANVLTF
-,TRBJ2-6,-,TRBV19,TGTGCCAGTAACAGAGGGTCGGTTGGGGCCAACGTCCTGACTTTC,CASNRGSVGANVLTF
-,TRBJ1-2,-,TRBV5-1,TGCGCCAGCAGCTTGAGGGCGGGCATGAAGGATAACTATGGCTACACCTTC,CASSLRAGMKDNYGYTF